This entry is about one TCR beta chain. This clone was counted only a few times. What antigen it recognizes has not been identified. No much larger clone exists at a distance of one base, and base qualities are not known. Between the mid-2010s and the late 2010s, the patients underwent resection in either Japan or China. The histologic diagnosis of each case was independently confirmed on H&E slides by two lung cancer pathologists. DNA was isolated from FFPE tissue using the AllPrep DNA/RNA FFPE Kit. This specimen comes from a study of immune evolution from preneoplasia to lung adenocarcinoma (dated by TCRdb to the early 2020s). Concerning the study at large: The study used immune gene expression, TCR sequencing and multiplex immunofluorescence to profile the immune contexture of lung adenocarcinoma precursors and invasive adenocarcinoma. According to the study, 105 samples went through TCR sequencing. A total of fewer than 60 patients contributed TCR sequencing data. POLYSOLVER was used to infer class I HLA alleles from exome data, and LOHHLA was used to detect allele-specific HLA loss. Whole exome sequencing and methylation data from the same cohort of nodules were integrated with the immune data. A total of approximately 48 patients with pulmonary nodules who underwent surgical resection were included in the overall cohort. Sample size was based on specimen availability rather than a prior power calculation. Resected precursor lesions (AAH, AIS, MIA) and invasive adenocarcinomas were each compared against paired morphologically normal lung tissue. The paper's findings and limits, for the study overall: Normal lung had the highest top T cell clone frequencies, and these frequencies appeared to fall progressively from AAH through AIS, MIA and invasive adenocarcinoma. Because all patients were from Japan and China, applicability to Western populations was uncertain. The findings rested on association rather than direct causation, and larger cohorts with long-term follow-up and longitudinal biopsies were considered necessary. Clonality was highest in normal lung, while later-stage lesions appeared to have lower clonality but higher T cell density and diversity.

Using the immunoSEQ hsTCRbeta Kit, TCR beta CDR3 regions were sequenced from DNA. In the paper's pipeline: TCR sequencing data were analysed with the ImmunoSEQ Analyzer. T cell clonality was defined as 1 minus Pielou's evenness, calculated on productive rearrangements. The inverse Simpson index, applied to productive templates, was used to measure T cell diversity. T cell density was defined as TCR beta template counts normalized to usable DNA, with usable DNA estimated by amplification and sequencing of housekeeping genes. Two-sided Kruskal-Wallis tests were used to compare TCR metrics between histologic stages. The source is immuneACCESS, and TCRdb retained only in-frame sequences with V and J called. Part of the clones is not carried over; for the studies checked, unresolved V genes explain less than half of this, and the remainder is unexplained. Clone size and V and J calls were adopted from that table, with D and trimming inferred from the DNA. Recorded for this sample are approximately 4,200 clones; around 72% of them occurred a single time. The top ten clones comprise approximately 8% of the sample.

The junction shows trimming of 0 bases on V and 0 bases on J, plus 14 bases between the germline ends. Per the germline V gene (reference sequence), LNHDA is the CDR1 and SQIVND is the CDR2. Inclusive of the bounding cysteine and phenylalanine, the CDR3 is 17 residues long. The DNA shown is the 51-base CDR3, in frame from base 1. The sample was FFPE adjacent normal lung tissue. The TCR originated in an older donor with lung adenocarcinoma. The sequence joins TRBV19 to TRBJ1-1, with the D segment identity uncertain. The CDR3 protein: CASSIDLRQEVNTEAFF. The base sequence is TGTGCCAGTAGTATAGACTTGCGGCAGGAGGTGAACACTGAAGCTTTCTTT.